A selection of T cell receptor beta chains follows, all from one sample in a study of shared clonotypes between healthy human individuals. Measured with immunoSEQ multiplex PCR; TCRdb has only the in-frame clones, and not every one. The profile shows about 1.4 million clones, approximately 96% of them singletons. The sequencing input was naive CD4+ T cells sorted from blood. The receptors were gathered from a young man in good health. The CDR3 runs from the conserved cysteine through the conserved F or W. Fields, in order: D gene, clone size, J gene, V gene, CDR3 DNA, CDR3 protein. D genes are given only for firm matches. A clone size is listed for some rows: how often the clone was seen (once, few, many), or a class if it is expanded.

>NA|NA|TRBJ2-7|TRBV28
TGTGCCAGCAGTTTCGTGGCAGCTACTCTATATACTCAACCCTTTATTTTC
CASSFVAATLYTQPFIF
>NA|NA|TRBJ2-2|TRBV4-3
TGCGCCAGCAGCCAAGCCCGGACAGTCACCGGGGAGCTGTTTTTT
CASSQARTVTGELFF
>NA|NA|TRBJ1-5|TRBV7-9
TGTGCCAGCAGCTTAGATGTCATCCATCAGCCCCAGCATTTT
CASSLDVIHQPQHF
>NA|NA|TRBJ2-7|TRBV28
TGTGCCAGCAGTTTGGGGGTGGTACAAGGCTACGAGCAGTACTTC
CASSLGVVQGYEQYF
>NA|once|TRBJ2-1|TRBV4-2
TGTGCCAGCACAAGCGGTTTCGGGAATGAGCAGTTCTTC
CASTSGFGNEQFF
>NA|NA|TRBJ2-1|TRBV4-1
TGCGCCAGCAGCCACGACCAAAACTCCTACAATGAGCAGTTCTTC
CASSHDQNSYNEQFF
>NA|once|TRBJ2-1|TRBV28
TGTGCCAGCAGTTTCCGTCAGATTAACTCCTACAATGAGCAGTTCTTC
CASSFRQINSYNEQFF
>TRBD1|NA|TRBJ2-2|TRBV25-1
TGTGCCAGCAGTGAAGGGACTGACAGGGGGCTTGCCGGGGAGCTGTTTTTT
CASSEGTDRGLAGELFF
>NA|NA|TRBJ2-5|TRBV27
TGTGCCAGCAGTTTCAGGTTCCAAGAGACCCAGTACTTC
CASSFRFQETQYF
>NA|NA|TRBJ1-1|TRBV29-1
TGCAGCGTTGGGACACAGGGTGCCCTGGCTTTCTTT
CSVGTQGALAFF
>NA|NA|TRBJ2-5|TRBV30
TGTGCCTGGGGGGCAGGGATAGGAGAGACCCAGTACTTC
CAWGAGIGETQYF
>TRBD2|NA|TRBJ2-1|TRBV5-1
TGCGCCAGCAGCTTGGCTACTAGCGGGGTATACAATGAGCAGTTCTTC
CASSLATSGVYNEQFF
>TRBD2|NA|TRBJ2-2|TRBV4-1
TGCGCCAGCAGCCCGATAGCGGGAATAACTCTCACCGGGGAGCTGTTTTTT
CASSPIAGITLTGELFF
>NA|NA|TRBJ1-1|TRBV14
TGTGCCAGCAGCCTAACAGGGAGCCCAACTGAAGCTTTCTTT
CASSLTGSPTEAFF
>NA|NA|TRBJ1-2|TRBV2
TGTGCCAGCAGTGAATCCAGAAACTATGGCTACACCTTC
CASSESRNYGYTF
>NA|once|TRBJ1-1|TRBV10-3
TGTGCCATCAGTGACACAGGCGGGACTGAAGCTTTCTTT
CAISDTGGTEAFF
>NA|once|TRBJ2-1|TRBV7-3
TGTGCCAGCAGCGGAGATCTAGGAAACAATGAGCAGTTCTTC
CASSGDLGNNEQFF
>NA|NA|TRBJ1-2|TRBV5-1
TGCGCCAGCAGCTTGCGAGGGTTTGACGATGGCTACACCTTC
CASSLRGFDDGYTF